Shown below are 26 T cell receptor beta chains from a single sample sequenced in a study of T cells in Graves' hyperthyroidism and ophthalmopathy. Amplification of TCR beta CDR3 regions used RNA as the template. A first-round RT-PCR of the TCR CDR3 used the HTBI primer set. TCRdb reanalysed the multiplex PCR reads using MiXCR and keeps one entry per CDR3 protein. The sample contains about 380,000 distinct CDR3 sequences, around 14% of which appear only once. Sequenced material: blood. Source of these receptors: a woman in her fifties or sixties with Graves' hyperthyroidism.

This clonotype showed up many times. The gene calls are TRBV7-8 and TRBJ2-3; D gene unclear. CDR3 size: 14 residues. The germline gives CDR1 SGHVS, CDR2 FQNEAQ. V was shortened by 0 bases and J by 0 bases, with 4 bases between the two germline ends. The CDR3 is CASSLALSTDTQYF. The CDR3, as DNA: TGTGCCAGCAGCTTAGCTCTGAGCACAGATACGCAGTATTTT.

This clonotype was counted at least ten times. This chain joins TRBV28 and TRBJ1-1; D perhaps matches TRBD1 (5 bases). Germline CDR1 is MDHEN and CDR2 is SYDVKM. Trimming cost V 7 bases and J 3 bases, with 18 bases left between them. CDR3 length: 15 amino acids. The CDR3 nucleotides are TGTGCCAGCATGGGGGTTGCGGGGCAGGACACTGAAGCTTTCTTT. It is translated as CASMGVAGQDTEAFF.

This clonotype appeared many times. The chain couples TRBV24-1 to TRBJ1-3; TRBD1 is a possible D gene (6 bases). There are 14 residues in the CDR3. Germline V gives CDR1 KGHDR, CDR2 SFDVKD. V lost 4 bases and J 5 bases, leaving 11 bases between the germline ends. In DNA form, the CDR3 reads TGTGCCACCAGTGACCTCACAGGGAGAAACACCATATATTTT. Its translation is CATSDLTGRNTIYF.

The chain has TRBV29-1 and TRBJ2-1; a possible D gene is TRBD1 (5 bases). Germline CDR1 SQVTM, CDR2 ANQGSEA. The CDR3 has 14 amino acids. V was trimmed by 6 bases and J by 6 bases, leaving 18 bases between them. CDR3 in DNA: TGCAGCGTCCAAAGGGCGCAGGGTGGCAATGAGCAGTTCTTC. Protein: CSVQRAQGGNEQFF.

This clonotype was recorded at least ten times. The CDR3 DNA is TGCAGTGCTAGTAACATAGCGGGACCCTACGAGCAGTACTTC. Its protein is CSASNIAGPYEQYF. J is TRBJ2-7 and V is TRBV20-1, with 8 bases fitting TRBD2. The ends lost 3 bases at V and 2 bases at J; junction bases unmatched: 6. The CDR3 has 14 amino acids. Germline lookup yields CDR1 DFQATT and CDR2 SNEGSKA (reference sequence).

Many counts were recorded for this clonotype. The chain employs TRBV6-1 and TRBJ1-1; no clear D. The CDR3 is made up of 14 amino acids. The V end lost 10 bases, the J end lost 3 bases, and 18 bases lay between the germline ends. Germline CDR1 MNHNS, CDR2 SASEGT. For the CDR3, the DNA is TGTGCCATGCCAGCAGTTACAGCGGACACTGAAGCTTTCTTT. Its translation: CAMPAVTADTEAFF.

The chain uses TRBV2 and TRBJ2-1; either TRBD1 or TRBD2 may supply D (5 bases each). There are 16 residues in the CDR3. Germline-derived CDR1 and CDR2 are SNHLY and FYNNEI. Trimming left V 5 bases short and J 6 bases short, with 20 bases between. CDR3 sequence (DNA): TGTGCCAGCAGTATACAGCCCTGGGGGTCCCCCAATGAGCAGTTCTTC. Its translation: CASSIQPWGSPNEQFF.

In its sample, this clonotype was seen many times. The chain links TRBV6-1 to TRBJ2-1; D ambiguous. The CDR3 runs to 15 residues. Germline V gives CDR1 MNHNS, CDR2 SASEGT. V lost 1 base and J lost 5, with 12 bases in between. As DNA, the CDR3 is TGTGCCAGCAGTGAAGTGGGCCAGCCCAACAATGAGCAGTTCTTC. Its protein is CASSEVGQPNNEQFF.

This chain connects TRBV6-2 or TRBV6-3 to TRBJ1-1; 8 nucleotides align to TRBD1. V dropped 2 bases and J dropped 6; count of bases not matched to a gene: 5. CDR3 length: 14 residues. CDR1 is MNHEY, CDR2 SVGEGT, per germline. CDR3 loop: CASSYDRGSAEAFF. The CDR3 bases are TGTGCCAGCAGTTACGACAGGGGATCGGCTGAAGCTTTCTTT.

This clonotype was recorded many times. The chain uses TRBV18 and TRBJ2-5; D remains ambiguous. This CDR3 is built from 14 residues. Trimming took off 3 bases at V and 3 bases at J, with 11 bases between the two ends. Germline V gives CDR1 KGHSH, CDR2 LQKENI. CDR3: CASSPTTGEETQYF. The CDR3 DNA reads TGTGCCAGCTCACCTACGACGGGCGAAGAGACCCAGTACTTC.

This clonotype showed up just a few times. The V and J genes are TRBV5-1 and TRBJ2-7; a possible D gene is TRBD1 (6 bases). CDR3 size: 12 residues. V was cut by 5 bases and J by 1 base, with 7 bases left in between. The germline V gene encodes CDR1 SGHRS and CDR2 YFSETQ. The CDR3 loop is CASRGTSYEQYF. CDR3 DNA sequence: TGCGCCAGCAGAGGGACATCCTACGAGCAGTACTTC.

This clonotype was seen ten or more times. V and J are TRBV27 and TRBJ2-3; 7 bases are shared with TRBD2. J lost 4 bases, V lost 6 bases, and 10 bases had no gene match. Germline lookup yields CDR1 MNHEY and CDR2 SMNVEV (reference sequence). There are 15 residues in the CDR3. CDR3 protein: CASSPAGNGADTQYF. CDR3 in DNA: TGTGCCAGCAGCCCAGCGGGAAATGGTGCAGATACGCAGTATTTT.

The chain employs TRBV7-9 and TRBJ2-6; no reliable D call. With 1 base removed from V and 0 bases from J, the gap between germline ends came to 10 bases. Germline CDR1 and CDR2: SEHNR and FQNEAQ (reference sequence). CDR3 size: 17 residues. Here the CDR3 DNA reads TGTGCCAGCAGCTTAGTTTCTGGAGCCTCTGGGGCCAACGTCCTGACTTTC. It yields the protein CASSLVSGASGANVLTF.

This clonotype was seen repeatedly, ten times or more. The chain links TRBV11-2 to TRBJ2-1; D is uncertain. CDR1 and CDR2 (germline): SGHAT, FQNNGV. V was clipped by 3 bases and J by 8 bases, with 14 bases between them. The CDR3 runs to 14 residues. In DNA form, the CDR3 reads TGTGCCAGCAGCTTCGTTGTGAGTGGCGATGAGCAGTTCTTC. Protein sequence: CASSFVVSGDEQFF.

This clonotype was detected ten times or more. The chain carries TRBV12-3 or TRBV12-4 and TRBJ1-4, with TRBD1 identical over 7 bases. CDR3 length: 16 residues. V lost 4 bases, J lost 2 bases, and 7 bases stayed unmatched. CDR3 sequence (DNA): TGTGCCAGCAGTTCTAGCTGGGGACAGACTAATGAAAAACTGTTTTTT. Amino acids: CASSSSWGQTNEKLFF.

CDR3 in DNA: TGTGCCAGCAGCGAGAGGCCAGGGGCCTATGGCTACACCTTC. It translates to CASSERPGAYGYTF. The V gene is TRBV9, the J gene TRBJ1-2, with a tentative D call TRBD1 (6 bases). The CDR3 sequence is 14 residues long. Between the trimmed V and J ends, which lost 3 bases and 4 bases, there was a span of 13 bases. Germline V gene data show CDR1 as SGDLS and CDR2 as YYNGEE. The full variable domain, rest sourced from reference TRBV9 and TRBJ1-2, is DSGVTQTPKHLITATGQRVTLRCSPRSGDLSVYWYQQSLDQGLQFLIQYYNGEERAKGNILERFSAQQFPDLHSELNLSSLELGDSALYFCASSERPGAYGYTFGSGTRLTVV.

The rearrangement uses TRBV18 and TRBJ2-5, with 8 nucleotides matching TRBD2. The junction had 17 bases not matched to a gene; V was cut back by 3 bases and J by 5 bases. Germline-derived CDR1 and CDR2 are KGHSH and LQKENI. The CDR3 extends over 18 amino acids. The CDR3 region has the DNA TGTGCCAGCTCACCCCCCGCGGGAGGATTTTCTTGGCGGGAGACCCAGTACTTC. Protein sequence: CASSPPAGGFSWRETQYF.

The CDR3 coding sequence is TGCAGTGCTAGAGATATTCTCCCAAGGACTAGCGCACGGGAGGGGTCCTACAATGAGCAGTTCTTC. Translation: CSARDILPRTSAREGSYNEQFF. The rearrangement links TRBV20-1 to TRBJ2-1, with 9 bases identical to TRBD2. There are 22 residues in the CDR3. V was pared by 0 bases and J by 1 base, with 22 bases of the junction left unmatched. Germline V gives CDR1 DFQATT, CDR2 SNEGSKA (reference sequence).

This clonotype was recorded at least ten times. CDR3 sequence (DNA): TGCAGTGTTGCCGGCCCTAATTCACCCCTCCACTTT. Protein: CSVAGPNSPLHF. The chain uses TRBV20-1 and TRBJ1-6; D uncertain. The V end was cut by 7 bases, the J end by 6 bases, with 10 bases between. CDR1 DFQATT and CDR2 SNEGSKA come from the germline V gene (reference sequence). This CDR3 is built from 12 residues.

This clonotype was observed a few times. The chain is built from TRBV24-1 and TRBJ2-5; 11 bases align to TRBD1. The ends lost 4 bases at V and 13 bases at J; junction bases unmatched: 13. There are 15 residues in the CDR3. Germline CDR1 is KGHDR and CDR2 is SFDVKD. The DNA for the CDR3 is TGTGCCACCAGTGACCCCGGGACAGGGGGAGATTATCTGTACTTC. It codes for CATSDPGTGGDYLYF.

The sample holds many counts of this clonotype. The chain uses TRBV24-1 and TRBJ2-1; 9 nucleotides line up with TRBD2. With 4 bases clipped from V and 7 bases from J, the junction kept 10 bases outside the gene matches. Germline V gene sequence: CDR1 KGHDR, CDR2 SFDVKD. The CDR3 length is 16 residues. The DNA of the CDR3 is TGTGCCACCAGTGAGCCTGTAGCGGGAGTGGAGAATGAGCAGTTCTTC. Encoded protein: CATSEPVAGVENEQFF.

This CDR3 is CSARQEIGDRGGGYEQYF. The CDR3 DNA follows: TGCAGTGCTAGACAAGAGATTGGCGACAGGGGGGGTGGCTACGAGCAGTACTTC. The rearrangement joins TRBV20-1 to TRBJ2-7; 9 nucleotides align to TRBD1. This CDR3 is built from 18 residues. With 2 bases clipped from V and 3 bases from J, the junction kept 17 bases outside the gene matches. The germline gives CDR1 DFQATT, CDR2 SNEGSKA (reference sequence).

Of note for this clonotype: A read error is possible here, since a much larger clone lies one base away. The chain combines TRBV2 with TRBJ2-6, with no clear D. Germline V gives CDR1 SNHLY, CDR2 FYNNEI. V was shortened by 7 bases and J by 0 bases, with 10 bases between the two germline ends. This CDR3 is built from 15 residues. CDR3: CASKAEPSGANVLTF. CDR3 nucleotides: TGTGCCAGCAAGGCGGAGCCCTCTGGGGCCAACGTCCTGACTTTC.

The CDR3, as DNA: TGTGCCGCCCGGGGGGCACAGGAGGATCAGCCCCAGCATTTT. Its translation: CAARGAQEDQPQHF. The chain recombines TRBV15 with TRBJ1-5; D may be TRBD1 (6 bases). There are 14 residues in the CDR3. Germline lookup yields CDR1 LNHNV and CDR2 YYDKDF (reference sequence). V was pared by 11 bases and J by 5 bases, with 19 bases between. The entire variable domain, with the rest obtained from reference TRBV15 and TRBJ1-5, is as follows: DAMVIQNPRYQVTQFGKPVTLSCSQTLNHNVMYWYQQKSSQAPKLLFHYYDKDFNNEADTPDNFQSRRPNTSFCFLDIRSPGLGDTAMYLCAARGAQEDQPQHFGDGTRLSIL.

Notes on this clonotype: A much larger clone lies one base from this, so it may be a read error. V usage is TRBV10-3 and J usage is TRBJ2-7, with a tentative D call TRBD2 (5 bases). Trimming removed 5 bases from V and 4 bases from J, with 12 bases in between. CDR3 length equals 13 residues. Germline CDR1 reads ENHRY; CDR2 reads SYGVKD. CDR3 DNA: TGTGCCATCAGTTACAGCGGTTTTTACGAGCAGTACTTC. As protein: CAISYSGFYEQYF.

The CDR3 reads CASSYGGLAGGPSTDTQYF. In nucleotides, the CDR3 is TGTGCCAGCAGTTACGGGGGGCTAGCGGGAGGGCCTAGCACAGATACGCAGTATTTT. V gene TRBV6-9 combines with J gene TRBJ2-3, with TRBD2 identical over 12 bases. With 3 bases clipped from V and 0 bases from J, the junction kept 10 bases outside the gene matches. The CDR3 consists of 19 residues. Germline V gene sequence: CDR1 MNHGY, CDR2 SVAAGI.